The 26 T cell receptor beta chains below all came from one sample that was sequenced in a study of blood T cell repertoires in COVID-19. Sequenced by immunoSEQ multiplex PCR; TCRdb stores in-frame clones only, minus some. The sample yields around 82,000 clones, 85% seen once. Sequencing used peripheral blood. The receptors originated from a middle-aged man with COVID-19, enrolled during active disease.

The rearrangement links TRBV10-3 to TRBJ1-6; possibly TRBD1 for D (6 bases). CDR3 length equals 12 residues. The V gene lost 3 bases and the J gene lost 15 bases, with 12 bases spanning the gap. The germline gives CDR1 ENHRY, CDR2 SYGVKD. As DNA, the CDR3 is TGTGCCATCAGTGAACGGGGGGCATTCCTCCACTTT. This codes for CAISERGAFLHF.

The chain employs TRBV2 and TRBJ1-6; D gene ambiguous. CDR3 length: 15 amino acids. Germline CDR1 and CDR2: SNHLY and FYNNEI. The germline V and J ends were trimmed by 0 bases and 4 bases, with 7 bases remaining between them. The CDR3 nucleotides read TGTGCCAGCAGTGAAGCGCAACAGTATAATTCACCCCTCCACTTT. Its translation: CASSEAQQYNSPLHF.

In this sample, this clone turned up a few times. This rearrangement joins TRBV2 to TRBJ2-7, with TRBD1 matching 10 bases. V trimming: 5 bases; J trimming: 6 bases; junction bases outside the gene matches: 7. Germline V gives CDR1 SNHLY, CDR2 FYNNEI. The CDR3 length is 14 residues. The CDR3 here is CASSKDRGRSEQYF. CDR3 bases: TGTGCCAGCAGTAAAGACAGGGGGCGTAGCGAGCAGTACTTC.

V is TRBV27 and J is TRBJ2-7, with 10 bases that match TRBD1. After removal of 3 bases from V and 0 bases from J, the junction contained 11 bases not matched to a gene. The CDR3 spans 18 residues. Germline lookup yields CDR1 MNHEY and CDR2 SMNVEV (reference sequence). The CDR3 nucleotides read TGTGCCAGCAGTTTCCGGGACAGGGGCTGGCGGGGCTCCTACGAGCAGTACTTC. Translation: CASSFRDRGWRGSYEQYF.

The V call is TRBV19, the J call TRBJ2-7; D might be TRBD2 (6 bases). The CDR3 runs 15 residues. Looked up from germline, CDR1 is LNHDA and CDR2 is SQIVND (reference sequence). V shed 3 bases and J shed 0 bases, with 12 bases lying between them. The CDR3 nucleotides are TGTGCCAGTAGTATCCTGGCTAGCGACTCCTACGAGCAGTACTTC. It yields the protein CASSILASDSYEQYF. Combining the CDR3 with reference TRBV19 and TRBJ2-7 gives the whole variable domain DGGITQSPKYLFRKEGQNVTLSCEQNLNHDAMYWYRQDPGQGLRLIYYSQIVNDFQKGDIAEGYSVSREKKESFPLTVTSAQKNPTAFYLCASSILASDSYEQYFGPGTRLTVT.

The CDR3 coding sequence is TGTGCCAGCAGCCGGACACCTAAAAATGAAAAACTGTTTTTT. Amino acid sequence: CASSRTPKNEKLFF. This chain links TRBV6-5 with TRBJ1-4, with a possible D match to TRBD1 (5 bases). Between the trimmed V and J ends, which lost 6 bases and 5 bases, there was a span of 13 bases. Germline V gives CDR1 MNHEY, CDR2 SVGAGI. The CDR3 sequence is 14 residues long.

This chain joins TRBV18 and TRBJ2-7; D call uncertain. Germline values: CDR1 KGHSH, CDR2 LQKENI. CDR3 size: 14 residues. Trimming took off 3 bases at V and 5 bases at J, with 14 bases between the two ends. CDR3 protein: CASSPLGGEDEQYF. DNA for the CDR3: TGTGCCAGCTCACCGCTGGGTGGCGAGGACGAGCAGTACTTC.

This chain links TRBV7-2 with TRBJ2-3; 14 bases are shared with TRBD2. CDR1 SGHTA and CDR2 FQGNSA come from the germline V gene. J was trimmed by 5 bases and V by 2 bases; bases with no gene match: 12. This CDR3 has 19 residues. The CDR3 spells CASSLRFSGLAGVGDTQYF. DNA for the CDR3: TGTGCCAGCAGCTTAAGGTTTTCGGGACTAGCGGGAGTAGGAGATACGCAGTATTTT.

The rearrangement joins TRBV30 to TRBJ1-5; unclear D gene. Per the germline V gene, CDR1 is GTSNPN and CDR2 is SVGIG (reference sequence). This CDR3 has 15 residues. V was cut by 1 base and J by 5 bases, with 15 bases left in between. In nucleotides, the CDR3 is TGTGCCTGGAGTGCCCCTGGTCAGATTTATCAGCCCCAGCATTTT. Its protein is CAWSAPGQIYQPQHF.

The chain couples TRBV6-2 or TRBV6-3 to TRBJ1-5, with D perhaps TRBD1 (5 bases). Germline assignment: CDR1 MNHEY and CDR2 SVGEGT. This CDR3 has 13 amino acids. Trimming removed 2 bases at V and 4 bases at J, with 6 bases between. This CDR3 is CASSYKGNQPQHF. The CDR3 DNA reads as TGTGCCAGCAGTTACAAGGGGAATCAGCCCCAGCATTTT.

The chain joins TRBV19 to TRBJ2-1; maybe TRBD1 (5 bases). The V end lost 7 bases, the J end lost 4 bases, and 14 bases lay between the germline ends. CDR1 is LNHDA, CDR2 SQIVND, per germline (reference sequence). This CDR3 has 14 residues. CDR3 sequence: CASTADRNYNEQFF. CDR3 nucleotide sequence: TGTGCCAGTACCGCAGACAGAAATTACAATGAGCAGTTCTTC.

The V call is TRBV30, the J call TRBJ2-3, with TRBD2 matching 14 bases. Germline-derived CDR1 and CDR2 are GTSNPN and SVGIG (reference sequence). The CDR3 runs to 14 residues. The trim removed 7 bases at V and 9 bases at J, leaving 9 bases unmatched. CDR3 bases: TGTGCCTATGGGACTAGCGGGAGTAAGTTGACGCAGTATTTT. Amino acids: CAYGTSGSKLTQYF.

The chain uses TRBV25-1 and TRBJ2-7, with D possibly being TRBD2 (6 bases). CDR1 is MGHDK, CDR2 SYGVNS, per germline. V gave up 3 bases and J gave up 2 bases, with 11 bases separating them. CDR3 length: 14 amino acids. CDR3 protein: CASSEDYPPYEQYF. The CDR3 bases are TGTGCCAGCAGTGAGGACTACCCTCCCTACGAGCAGTACTTC.

The chain combines TRBV6-5 with TRBJ1-1, with 8 bases matching TRBD1. The CDR3 is made up of 14 amino acids. Germline V gene data show CDR1 as MNHEY and CDR2 as SVGAGI. The V gene end was trimmed by 4 bases and the J gene end by 1 base; junction bases not matched to a gene: 2. CDR3 in amino acids: CASSLGQANTEAFF. CDR3 DNA: TGTGCCAGCAGTTTGGGACAGGCGAACACTGAAGCTTTCTTT.

V and J are TRBV7-2 and TRBJ2-7; D unclear. There are 13 residues in the CDR3. In germline, CDR1 is SGHTA, CDR2 FQGNSA. V lost 7 bases to trimming and J lost 1 base, with 11 bases between them. CDR3 sequence: CASTLRRSYEQYF. The CDR3, as DNA: TGTGCCAGCACCCTACGGAGATCCTACGAGCAGTACTTC.

The chain links TRBV5-4 to TRBJ1-3; TRBD1 matches 8 bases. CDR3 length: 16 residues. V lost 4 bases, J lost 4 bases, and 10 bases stayed unmatched. In germline, CDR1 is SGHNT, CDR2 YYREEE (reference sequence). The CDR3 nucleotides are TGTGCCAGCAGCCAGTATGACAGGGGAACAGGAAACACCATATATTTT. Protein: CASSQYDRGTGNTIYF.

The chain combines TRBV10-3 with TRBJ2-1; TRBD2 matches 8 bases. The V gene end was trimmed by 10 bases and the J gene end by 8 bases; junction bases not matched to a gene: 19. This CDR3 is built from 16 residues. In germline, CDR1 is ENHRY, CDR2 SYGVKD. CDR3 sequence: CATHRSSGREFDEQFF. CDR3 in DNA: TGTGCCACCCACCGCAGCAGCGGGAGAGAATTCGATGAGCAGTTCTTC.

The rearrangement links TRBV5-1 to TRBJ1-1; 7 positions agree with TRBD1. This CDR3 is built from 14 residues. V lost 2 bases and J lost 1; bases outside the gene matches: 2. Germline V gene lookup returns CDR1 SGHRS and CDR2 YFSETQ. CDR3 in amino acids: CASSLQGTNTEAFF. The CDR3 coding sequence is TGCGCCAGCAGCTTACAGGGGACGAACACTGAAGCTTTCTTT.

The V and J genes are TRBV7-2 and TRBJ2-7, with D uncertain. This CDR3 has 12 amino acids. Trimming shortened V by 5 bases and J by 2 bases, and 7 bases separated the two germline ends. CDR1 is SGHTA and CDR2 is FQGNSA in the germline V gene. The CDR3 is CASSVEAYEQYF. The CDR3 nucleotides read TGTGCCAGCAGCGTTGAGGCCTACGAGCAGTACTTC.

In its sample, this clone was seen once. The CDR3, as DNA: TGTGCCACCCGGACAGGGGGCTTCAATCAGCCCCAGCATTTT. Amino acids: CATRTGGFNQPQHF. The genes are TRBV21-1 and TRBJ1-5; the table's D call, TRBD1, has no DNA check behind it. TRBV21-1 is marked as a pseudogene. The CDR3 has 14 amino acids.

This rearrangement joins TRBV5-4 to TRBJ2-7; 10 bases are shared with TRBD1. The trim removed 2 bases at V and 5 bases at J, leaving 10 bases unmatched. The V gene's germline CDR1 is SGHNT and CDR2 YYREEE (reference sequence). The CDR3 is 16 amino acids. The CDR3 DNA reads as TGTGCCAGCAGCTTCCGGGACAGGGGTGGTTTAGACGAGCAGTACTTC. It yields the protein CASSFRDRGGLDEQYF. Full variable domain (remainder filled in from reference TRBV5-4 and TRBJ2-7): ETGVTQSPTHLIKTRGQQVTLRCSSQSGHNTVSWYQQALGQGPQFIFQYYREEENGRGNFPPRFSGLQFPNYSSELNVNALELDDSALYLCASSFRDRGGLDEQYFGPGTRLTVT.

This clone showed up just a few times. J is TRBJ2-1 and V is TRBV27; D perhaps matches TRBD1 (6 bases). The CDR3 totals 13 residues. Trimming pared 8 bases from V and 4 bases from J, leaving 12 bases between. CDR1 is MNHEY and CDR2 is SMNVEV in the germline V gene (reference sequence). The CDR3 is CASGLDRYNEQFF. CDR3 coding DNA: TGTGCCAGCGGTCTCGACAGGTACAATGAGCAGTTCTTC.

CDR3 sequence (DNA): TGTGCCAGTAGTACCCCGACAGGGGGCGGTCATAACACTGAAGCTTTCTTT. The encoded protein is CASSTPTGGGHNTEAFF. The rearrangement links TRBV19 to TRBJ1-1; 10 nucleotides match TRBD1. J gave up 2 bases and V 4 bases, and 10 bases lay outside the gene matches. Germline V CDR1 and CDR2: LNHDA, SQIVND (reference sequence). The CDR3 extends over 17 amino acids.

The chain has TRBV25-1 and TRBJ1-1, with a weak D call TRBD1 (5 bases). CDR3 size: 11 residues. Germline CDR1 and CDR2: MGHDK and SYGVNS. This CDR3 is CVVDRNTEAFF. The CDR3 bases are TGTGTCGTCGACAGGAACACTGAAGCTTTCTTT.

This clone has just a few counts. The gene calls are TRBV28 and TRBJ2-7; 12 nucleotides align to TRBD2. This CDR3 is 15 amino acids long. Trimming cost V 5 bases and J 5 bases; bases outside gene matches: 7. Germline assignment: CDR1 MDHEN and CDR2 SYDVKM. The CDR3 sequence is CASSPTSGSRNEQYF. DNA of the CDR3: TGTGCCAGCAGTCCGACTAGCGGGAGCAGGAACGAGCAGTACTTC.

V and J are TRBV4-1 and TRBJ1-1, with D possibly being TRBD1 (5 bases). In germline, CDR1 is MGHRA, CDR2 YSYEKL. V shed 0 bases and J shed 2 bases, with 16 bases lying between them. The CDR3 sequence is 17 residues long. The CDR3 DNA sequence: TGCGCCAGCAGCCAAGATTTATCTAGGGGCCAAAACACTGAAGCTTTCTTT. Translated, it gives CASSQDLSRGQNTEAFF.